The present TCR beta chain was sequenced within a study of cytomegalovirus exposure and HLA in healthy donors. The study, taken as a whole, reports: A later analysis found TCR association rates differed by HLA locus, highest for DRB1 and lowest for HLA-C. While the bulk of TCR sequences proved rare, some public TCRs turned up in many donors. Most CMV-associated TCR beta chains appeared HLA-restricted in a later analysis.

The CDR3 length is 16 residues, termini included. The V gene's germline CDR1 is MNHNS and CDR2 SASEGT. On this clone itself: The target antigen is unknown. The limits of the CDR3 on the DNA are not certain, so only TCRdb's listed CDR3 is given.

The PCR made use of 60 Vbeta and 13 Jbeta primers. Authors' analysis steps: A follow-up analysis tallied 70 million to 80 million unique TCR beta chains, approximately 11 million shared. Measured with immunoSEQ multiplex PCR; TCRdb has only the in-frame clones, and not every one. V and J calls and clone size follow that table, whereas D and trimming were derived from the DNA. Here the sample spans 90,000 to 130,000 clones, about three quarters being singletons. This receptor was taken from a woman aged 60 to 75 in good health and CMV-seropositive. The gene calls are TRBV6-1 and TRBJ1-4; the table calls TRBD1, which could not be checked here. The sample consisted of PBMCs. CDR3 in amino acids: CASSVGQGTLMRSAFF.